This T cell receptor (beta chain) was retrieved from a study of radiation and T cells in renal cell carcinoma. Documented treatment: treatment-naive control, cytoreductive nephrectomy. The germline V gene has CDR1 MNHEY and CDR2 SVGAGI. The germline V and J ends were trimmed by 0 bases and 7 bases, with 15 bases remaining between them. The CDR3 is made up of 16 amino acids. Assay used: immunoSEQ multiplex PCR; TCRdb lists only in-frame clones, some missing. The profile shows roughly 13,000 clones, approximately 62% of them singletons. The sequences come from tumor tissue, collected from a patient whose treatment was nephrectomy without radiotherapy. The TCR comes from a woman of 80 years or more with renal cell carcinoma. The rearrangement links TRBV6-5 to TRBJ1-4; no definite D call. CDR3 in amino acids: CASSYSTGNPGEKLFF. The CDR3 nucleotides read TGTGCCAGCAGTTACTCGACGGGGAATCCGGGTGAAAAACTGTTTTTT.